This T cell receptor (beta chain) was recovered during a study of CD8 T cells in Susac syndrome. Notes on the study in general: In its TCR sequencing and HLA analysis, the study acknowledged that the number of individuals was relatively small.

Sequencing of TCR beta covered CD8+ and CD4+ T cells obtained from blood. In its sample, this clonotype was seen a few times. Its target is not known. Random hexamers were used to reverse transcribe an amount of roughly 0.45 to 1 ug RNA. Amplification of TCR beta CDR3 used immunoSEQ multiplex PCR across 54 Vbeta and 13 Jbeta. TCRdb used MiXCR to reprocess the immunoSEQ multiplex PCR reads, holding one entry per CDR3 protein. The table shows roughly 120,000 distinct CDR3 sequences, with 85% to 95% occurring only once. Germline V gene data show CDR1 as SEHNR and CDR2 as FQNEAQ (reference sequence). The CDR3 totals 14 residues. V lost 3 bases and J 1 base, leaving 9 bases between the germline ends.

The TCR comes from a human donor with multiple sclerosis. Sequencing was done on a sample of CD8+ T cells from PBMCs. The genes are TRBV7-9 and TRBJ2-5; D unclear. CDR3 sequence: CASSLGIPQETQYF. The CDR3 DNA reads TGTGCCAGCAGCTTGGGGATTCCCCAAGAGACCCAGTACTTC. The full variable domain, rest sourced from reference TRBV7-9 and TRBJ2-5, is DTGVSQNPRHKITKRGQNVTFRCDPISEHNRLYWYRQTLGQGPEFLTYFQNEAQLEKSRLLSDRFSAERPKGSFSTLEIQRTEQGDSAMYLCASSLGIPQETQYFGPGTRLLVL.